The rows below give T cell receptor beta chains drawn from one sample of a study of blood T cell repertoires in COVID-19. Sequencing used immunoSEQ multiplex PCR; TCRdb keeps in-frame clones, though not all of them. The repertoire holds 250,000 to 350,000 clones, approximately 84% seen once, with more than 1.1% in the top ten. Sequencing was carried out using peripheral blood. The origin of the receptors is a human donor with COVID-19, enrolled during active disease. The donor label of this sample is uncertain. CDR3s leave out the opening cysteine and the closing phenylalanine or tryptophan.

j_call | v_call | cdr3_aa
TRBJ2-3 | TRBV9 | ASSVGAGETDTQY
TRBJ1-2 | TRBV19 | ASSRPGDARWGYT
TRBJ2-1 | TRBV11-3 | ASGRLAGGVNEQF
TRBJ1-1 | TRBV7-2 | ASSLVFAAGAEAF
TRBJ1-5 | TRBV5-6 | ASSQDRGNQPQH
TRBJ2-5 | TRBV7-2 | ASSLALAGVQTQY
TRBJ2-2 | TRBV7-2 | ASSLGRGTGELF
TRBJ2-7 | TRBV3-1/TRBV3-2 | ASSPDLAGGLHYEQY
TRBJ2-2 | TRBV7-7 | ASRQDRNTGELF
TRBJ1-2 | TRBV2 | ASRWTGRYT
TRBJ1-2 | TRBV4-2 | ASSQDEVYGYT
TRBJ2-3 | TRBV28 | ASSPAWGTSTDTQY
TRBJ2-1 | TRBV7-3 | ASSSPNGSGVDNEQF
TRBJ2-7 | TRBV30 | AWSAQHYEQY
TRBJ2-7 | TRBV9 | ARSDRELPYEQY
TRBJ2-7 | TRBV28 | ASRRTGAIEQY
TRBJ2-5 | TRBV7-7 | ASSLNLPGLAGEETQY
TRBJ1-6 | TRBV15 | ATSRERDRPGTSPLH
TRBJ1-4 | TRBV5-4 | ASSLRTAEKLF
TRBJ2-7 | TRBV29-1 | SVSIAGGGAGEQY
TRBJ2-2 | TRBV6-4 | ASSQLAGGPDRELF
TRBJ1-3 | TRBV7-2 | ASSSDISGNTIY
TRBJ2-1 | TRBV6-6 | ASGWEREAYNEQF
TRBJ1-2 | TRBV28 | ASLRGSYGYT
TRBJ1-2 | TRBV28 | ASSSDSHYGYT
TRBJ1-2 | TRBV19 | ASSLPTGVMAYGYT
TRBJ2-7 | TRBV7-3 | ASSLNPPGGPYYEQY
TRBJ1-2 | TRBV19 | ASSTTGVGGYT
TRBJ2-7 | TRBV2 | ASSQRGPPDEQY